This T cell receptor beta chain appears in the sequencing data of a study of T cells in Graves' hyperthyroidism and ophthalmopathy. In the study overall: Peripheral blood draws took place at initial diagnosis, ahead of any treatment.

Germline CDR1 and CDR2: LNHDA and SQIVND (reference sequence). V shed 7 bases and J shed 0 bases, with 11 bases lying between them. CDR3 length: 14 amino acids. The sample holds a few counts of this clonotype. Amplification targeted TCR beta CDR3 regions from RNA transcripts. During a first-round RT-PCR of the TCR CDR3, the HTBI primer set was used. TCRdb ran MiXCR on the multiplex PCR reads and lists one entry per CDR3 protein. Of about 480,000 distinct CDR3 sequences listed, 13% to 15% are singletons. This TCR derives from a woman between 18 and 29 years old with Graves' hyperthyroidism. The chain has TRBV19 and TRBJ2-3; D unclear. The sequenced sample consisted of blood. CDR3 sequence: CASTPVLSTDTQYF. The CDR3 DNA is TGTGCCAGTACCCCCGTCCTAAGCACAGATACGCAGTATTTT. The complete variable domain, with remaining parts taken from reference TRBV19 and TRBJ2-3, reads DGGITQSPKYLFRKEGQNVTLSCEQNLNHDAMYWYRQDPGQGLRLIYYSQIVNDFQKGDIAEGYSVSREKKESFPLTVTSAQKNPTAFYLCASTPVLSTDTQYFGPGTRLTVL.